Shown below are 28 T cell receptor beta chains from a single sample sequenced in a study of T cells after yellow fever vaccination. A single record per CDR3 protein comes from TCRdb applying MiXCR to the 5' RACE reads. The sample has some 240,000 distinct CDR3 sequences; about 5.2% are singletons. The material was CD4+ T cells sorted from PBMCs, obtained on the day of the yellow fever booster vaccination. These receptors were collected from a young man who received the YFV17D yellow fever vaccine.

The sample holds a few counts of this clonotype. The J gene is TRBJ2-1, the V gene TRBV6-5; no reliable D call. From germline, CDR1 is MNHEY and CDR2 SVGAGI. The ends were cut back, 2 bases at V and 5 bases at J, with 7 bases in the middle. The CDR3 runs 13 residues. CDR3 nucleotide sequence: TGTGCCAGCAGTTACAGGCCGGACAATGAGCAGTTCTTC. This translates into CASSYRPDNEQFF.

CDR3 loop: CASSQGQQSTDTQYF. The CDR3 DNA reads as TGCGCCAGCAGCCAGGGACAGCAAAGCACAGATACGCAGTATTTT. The chain uses TRBV5-1 and TRBJ2-3; 7 nucleotides align to TRBD1. V was pared by 4 bases and J by 0 bases, with 5 bases of the junction left unmatched. The CDR3 runs 15 residues. CDR1 is SGHRS and CDR2 is YFSETQ in the germline V gene.

The chain carries TRBV4-3 and TRBJ2-5; no firm D call. CDR3 length: 12 amino acids. V shed 0 bases and J shed 5 bases, with 4 bases lying between them. Germline V gene data show CDR1 as LGHNA and CDR2 as YSLEER. The CDR3: CASSQDYETQYF. The CDR3 nucleotides read TGCGCCAGCAGCCAAGATTACGAGACCCAGTACTTC.

The chain recombines TRBV20-1 with TRBJ1-4; no clear D. V dropped 6 bases and J dropped 4 bases, with 18 bases sitting between them. Germline assignment: CDR1 DFQATT and CDR2 SNEGSKA (reference sequence). CDR3 length equals 15 residues. The CDR3 spells CSAARARRINEKLFF. DNA for the CDR3: TGCAGTGCCGCTCGTGCTAGACGGATTAATGAAAAACTGTTTTTT.

This clonotype was recorded at least ten times. The chain is built from TRBV5-1 and TRBJ2-2; D not resolved. Trimming took 0 bases from V and 2 from J, leaving 5 bases between them. This CDR3 has 14 residues. CDR1 and CDR2 (germline): SGHRS, YFSETQ. The CDR3 nucleotides are TGCGCCAGCAGCTTGGAGTTCAACACCGGGGAGCTGTTTTTT. It encodes CASSLEFNTGELFF.

This clonotype has only a few counts. The chain recombines TRBV20-1 with TRBJ1-2; D perhaps matches TRBD1 (5 bases). CDR1 and CDR2 (germline): DFQATT, SNEGSKA (reference sequence). V lost 4 bases and J 5 bases, leaving 14 bases between the germline ends. The CDR3 sequence is 13 residues long. The CDR3 loop is CSAIPPGRYGYTF. CDR3 DNA sequence: TGCAGTGCTATTCCCCCAGGGAGGTATGGCTACACCTTC.

The rearrangement uses TRBV20-1 and TRBJ2-4; D may match TRBD1 or TRBD2 (5 bases each). CDR3 length: 17 amino acids. Per the germline V gene, CDR1 is DFQATT and CDR2 is SNEGSKA (reference sequence). V was trimmed by 0 bases and J by 12 bases, leaving 27 bases between them. For the CDR3, the DNA is TGCAGTGCTAGAGATGATAGGGGCTCAACCCGAGCCGGGACTCAGTACTTC. Protein product: CSARDDRGSTRAGTQYF.

V gene TRBV20-1 combines with J gene TRBJ2-7; D is unclear. The germline CDR1 and CDR2 sequences are DFQATT and SNEGSKA (reference sequence). CDR3 length equals 14 residues. V dropped 6 bases and J dropped 3 bases, with 18 bases sitting between them. The CDR3 is CSALKKTRVYEQYF. The CDR3 region has the DNA TGCAGTGCCCTAAAGAAGACAAGAGTCTACGAGCAGTACTTC.

This rearrangement joins TRBV7-9 to TRBJ1-1; the D gene is possibly TRBD1 (6 bases). The CDR3 spans 16 residues. V was trimmed by 1 base and J by 4 bases, leaving 16 bases between them. Germline V gene lookup returns CDR1 SEHNR and CDR2 FQNEAQ (reference sequence). In DNA, the CDR3 is TGTGCCAGCAGCTTAGGAGAGATCGGACAGACCACTGAAGCTTTCTTT. Translation: CASSLGEIGQTTEAFF.

This clonotype occurred many times. The chain joins TRBV7-9 to TRBJ1-5; no clear D gene. The CDR3 is 12 residues long. V was pared by 3 bases and J by 5 bases, with 5 bases between. CDR1 and CDR2 from the germline V gene are SEHNR and FQNEAQ (reference sequence). The CDR3 reads CASSFSYQPQHF. CDR3 DNA sequence: TGTGCCAGCAGCTTTTCTTATCAGCCCCAGCATTTT.

This clonotype was counted ten times or more. This chain connects TRBV6-5 to TRBJ2-3; TRBD1 might be the D (6 bases). With 2 bases removed from V and 6 bases from J, the gap between germline ends came to 18 bases. The CDR3 is made up of 16 amino acids. CDR1 and CDR2 from the germline V gene are MNHEY and SVGAGI. For the CDR3, the DNA is TGTGCCAGCAGTTACGGAGTCAGGGGTAGTACGGATACGCAGTATTTT. Protein: CASSYGVRGSTDTQYF.

This clonotype was seen ten or more times. This CDR3 is CSVGKETQYF. CDR3 bases: TGCAGCGTGGGGAAGGAGACCCAGTACTTC. The chain is built from TRBV29-1 and TRBJ2-5; D remains ambiguous. From germline, CDR1 is SQVTM and CDR2 ANQGSEA. There are 10 residues in the CDR3. The V end lost 6 bases, the J end lost 5 bases, and 7 bases lay between the germline ends.

This clonotype was detected many times. This chain uses TRBV9 with TRBJ1-1; D call uncertain. Trimming left V 0 bases short and J 3 bases short, with 9 bases between. The CDR3 loop spans 14 amino acids. Germline CDR1 reads SGDLS; CDR2 reads YYNGEE. The DNA of the CDR3 is TGTGCCAGCAGCGTAGGGGTGCGCGACACTGAAGCTTTCTTT. Amino acids: CASSVGVRDTEAFF.

This clonotype was detected ten times or more. The J gene is TRBJ1-3, the V gene TRBV4-2; D might be TRBD1 (5 bases). The CDR3 extends over 16 amino acids. V lost 0 bases, J lost 0 bases, and 9 bases lay in between. Germline V gives CDR1 LGHNA, CDR2 YNFKEQ. The CDR3 DNA sequence: TGTGCCAGCAGCCAAGAAGGGACTACCTCTGGAAACACCATATATTTT. Its translation is CASSQEGTTSGNTIYF.

A few counts support this clonotype. This chain joins TRBV5-6 and TRBJ2-2; D tentatively reads TRBD1 or TRBD2 (5 bases each). The length of the CDR3 is 17 residues. Trimming pared 2 bases from V and 2 bases from J, leaving 16 bases between. The germline V gene encodes CDR1 SGHDT and CDR2 YYEEEE. The CDR3 region has the DNA TGTGCCAGCAGCTTCGATCCTTTTGGGGGTAACACCGGGGAGCTGTTTTTT. Amino acids: CASSFDPFGGNTGELFF.

This clonotype was seen at least ten times. The gene calls are TRBV4-2 and TRBJ1-4; D ambiguous. Germline V CDR1 and CDR2: LGHNA, YNFKEQ. The CDR3 covers 14 residues. V was shortened by 3 bases and J by 6 bases, with 11 bases between the two germline ends. The CDR3 is CASSQVTQDEKLFF. CDR3 nucleotide sequence: TGTGCCAGCAGCCAGGTCACGCAAGATGAAAAACTGTTTTTT.

The chain carries TRBV7-2 and TRBJ2-3; D is unresolved. V dropped 5 bases and J dropped 2 bases, with 14 bases sitting between them. Per germline, CDR1 SGHTA and CDR2 FQGNSA. This CDR3 has 15 residues. The CDR3 loop reads CASSRSPLNTDTQYF. Here the CDR3 DNA reads TGTGCCAGCAGCCGGTCCCCCCTCAACACAGATACGCAGTATTTT.

This clonotype was seen more than once but under ten times. The chain has TRBV20-1 and TRBJ2-2, with D tentatively TRBD1 or TRBD2 (7 bases each). CDR1 and CDR2 (germline): DFQATT, SNEGSKA (reference sequence). V gave up 0 bases and J gave up 4 bases, with 15 bases separating them. There are 16 residues in the CDR3. For the CDR3, the DNA is TGCAGTGCTAGAGATCGATCCAGGGGGGGCACCGGGGAGCTGTTTTTT. Amino acid sequence: CSARDRSRGGTGELFF.

The rearrangement links TRBV5-1 to TRBJ2-3, with TRBD2 matching over 7 bases. The germline V gene encodes CDR1 SGHRS and CDR2 YFSETQ. CDR3 size: 18 residues. The trim removed 3 bases at V and 0 bases at J, leaving 13 bases unmatched. The CDR3 protein is CASSWGGAAKTSTDTQYF. DNA for the CDR3: TGCGCCAGCAGCTGGGGAGGGGCCGCAAAGACTAGCACAGATACGCAGTATTTT.

With respect to this clonotype: Possible read error: a much larger clone is one base away. V gene TRBV7-9 combines with J gene TRBJ1-1; 7 bases fit TRBD1. This CDR3 has 14 residues. Germline V gene lookup returns CDR1 SEHNR and CDR2 FQNEAQ (reference sequence). V shed 5 bases and J 11 bases; nucleotides not matched to a gene: 14. CDR3 sequence reads: CASSVPEGALGAFF. The CDR3 region has the DNA TGTGCCAGCAGCGTTCCCGAGGGGGCTCTTGGGGCTTTCTTT.

The chain employs TRBV27 and TRBJ2-5, with 11 bases that match TRBD2. V shed 5 bases and J 6 bases; nucleotides not matched to a gene: 11. Germline CDR1 and CDR2: MNHEY and SMNVEV (reference sequence). This CDR3 has 16 residues. CDR3 region: CASSANSGGAEKTQYF. CDR3 coding DNA: TGTGCCAGCAGTGCAAATAGCGGGGGGGCCGAAAAGACCCAGTACTTC.

The chain carries TRBV6-6 and TRBJ2-7; no clear D. V was cut by 6 bases and J by 3 bases, with 15 bases left in between. This CDR3 is built from 14 residues. Germline V lookup: CDR1 MNHNY, CDR2 SVGAGI (reference sequence). This CDR3 reads CASRQMGRNYEQYF. The CDR3 coding sequence is TGTGCCAGCAGGCAAATGGGCAGAAACTACGAGCAGTACTTC.

This clonotype was seen at least ten times. The chain links TRBV7-2 to TRBJ2-7, with 8 positions matching TRBD1. Germline lookup yields CDR1 SGHTA and CDR2 FQGNSA. The CDR3 contains 13 residues. Unmatched junction bases numbered 2, after V lost 5 bases and J lost 2 bases. Here the CDR3 reads CASSRQGTYEQYF. CDR3 sequence (DNA): TGTGCCAGCAGCCGACAGGGGACCTACGAGCAGTACTTC. The full variable domain, its missing parts supplied by reference TRBV7-2 and TRBJ2-7, is GAGVSQSPSNKVTEKGKDVELRCDPISGHTALYWYRQSLGQGLEFLIYFQGNSAPDKSGLPSDRFSAERTGGSVSTLTIQRTQQEDSAVYLCASSRQGTYEQYFGPGTRLTVT.

This clonotype was found a few times. The rearrangement joins TRBV6-6 to TRBJ1-5, with no clear D. V lost 2 bases and J 0 bases, leaving 2 bases between the germline ends. This CDR3 has 13 residues. Germline V gene lookup returns CDR1 MNHNY and CDR2 SVGAGI (reference sequence). The CDR3 loop is CASSYVSNQPQHF. As DNA, the CDR3 is TGTGCCAGCAGTTACGTTAGCAATCAGCCCCAGCATTTT.

The CDR3 spells CASSLGIGTTEAFF. CDR3 bases: TGTGCCAGCAGTTTAGGGATTGGAACCACTGAAGCTTTCTTT. The chain joins TRBV12-3 or TRBV12-4 to TRBJ1-1; no clear D gene. The length of the CDR3 is 14 residues. The V gene lost 1 base and the J gene lost 4 bases, with 10 bases spanning the gap.

This clonotype has ten or more counts. The chain combines TRBV29-1 with TRBJ1-5, with unresolved D. This CDR3 is built from 12 residues. In germline, CDR1 is SQVTM, CDR2 ANQGSEA. Trimming took off 3 bases at V and 16 bases at J, with 19 bases between the two ends. CDR3 region: CSVERSAMRVHF. As DNA, the CDR3 is TGCAGCGTTGAGCGCTCGGCGATGCGGGTCCATTTT.

This clonotype was seen many times. The V call is TRBV20-1, the J call TRBJ2-7; D tentatively fits TRBD1 or TRBD2 (5 bases each). V dropped 5 bases and J dropped 5 bases, with 10 bases sitting between them. The CDR3 is made up of 11 amino acids. Germline V gives CDR1 DFQATT, CDR2 SNEGSKA (reference sequence). The CDR3 sequence is CSAARGHEQYV. The CDR3 DNA follows: TGCAGTGCTGCCCGGGGCCACGAGCAGTACGTC.

This clonotype has ten or more counts. V gene TRBV27 combines with J gene TRBJ2-6; no reliable D call. The CDR3 is 15 residues long. V was clipped by 3 bases and J by 0 bases, with 6 bases between them. Germline V gene lookup returns CDR1 MNHEY and CDR2 SMNVEV (reference sequence). The CDR3, as DNA: TGTGCCAGCAGTTTTAAGGGCTCTGGGGCCAACGTCCTGACTTTC. Its protein is CASSFKGSGANVLTF.